These 26 T cell receptor beta chains came from one sample sequenced in a study of control samples from healthy donors and cancer patients. Produced via immunoSEQ multiplex PCR; TCRdb's table is partial and in-frame only. Of fewer than 85,000 clones listed, around 91% are singletons. The sample taken for sequencing was blood. The receptors shown here come from a man in his forties or fifties in good health.

The V call is TRBV7-6, the J call TRBJ2-2; TRBD2 matches at 10 bases. Germline CDR1 and CDR2: SGHVS and FNYEAQ. The CDR3 contains 16 residues. Trimming took 0 bases from V and 4 from J; bases not matched to a gene: 2. CDR3 loop: CASSLATSGVTGELFF. As DNA, the CDR3 is TGTGCCAGCAGCTTAGCAACTAGCGGGGTCACCGGGGAGCTGTTTTTT.

V gene TRBV11-2 combines with J gene TRBJ2-1; the D is unclear. The germline CDR1 and CDR2 sequences are SGHAT and FQNNGV. V gave up 0 bases and J gave up 4 bases, with 4 bases separating them. This CDR3 spans 13 amino acids. CDR3 nucleotide sequence: TGTGCCAGCAGCTTAGAGAGTTACAATGAGCAGTTCTTC. This translates into CASSLESYNEQFF.

The rearrangement links TRBV5-1 to TRBJ2-1, with TRBD1 matching 10 bases. Germline CDR1 is SGHRS and CDR2 is YFSETQ. Unmatched junction bases numbered 7, after V lost 3 bases and J lost 1 base. The CDR3 contains 17 residues. CDR3 protein: CASSSGTGEASYNEQFF. The CDR3 region has the DNA TGCGCCAGCAGCTCTGGGACAGGGGAGGCTTCCTACAATGAGCAGTTCTTC.

The chain links TRBV19 to TRBJ2-3; 7 nucleotides align to TRBD1. The germline V gene has CDR1 LNHDA and CDR2 SQIVND (reference sequence). This CDR3 region has 13 residues. The V segment lost 6 bases and the J segment 5 bases; nucleotides outside the gene matches: 5. CDR3 amino acids: CASSKAGGDTQYF. CDR3 sequence (DNA): TGTGCCAGTAGCAAGGCAGGGGGAGATACGCAGTATTTT.

The V gene is TRBV23-1, the J gene TRBJ2-3; 7 bases are shared with TRBD1. TRBV23-1 qualifies as an ORF whose function is uncertain. CDR3 length: 16 residues. The junction had 12 bases not matched to a gene; V was cut back by 3 bases and J by 6 bases. CDR3 DNA: TGCGCCAGCAGTCACTTCGGGACAGTTGCTGTCGATACGCAGTATTTT. This encodes CASSHFGTVAVDTQYF.

V is TRBV2 and J is TRBJ2-1; tentatively, D is TRBD1 (6 bases). Germline CDR1 reads SNHLY; CDR2 reads FYNNEI. CDR3 length equals 12 residues. V lost 7 bases to trimming and J lost 9 bases, with 13 bases between them. CDR3 sequence reads: CASMDSLGEQFF. CDR3 in DNA: TGTGCCAGCATGGACAGCTTGGGTGAGCAGTTCTTC.

V usage is TRBV6-6 and J usage is TRBJ2-7, with 8 bases that match TRBD1. The CDR3 is 15 amino acids. Per the germline V gene, CDR1 is MNHNY and CDR2 is SVGAGI (reference sequence). With V trimmed by 2 bases and J by 5 bases, 8 bases remained unmatched. The CDR3 bases are TGTGCCAGCAGTTACCCCGGGACAGGAAGGGACGAGCAGTACTTC. Translating gives CASSYPGTGRDEQYF.

The chain couples TRBV5-4 to TRBJ2-7; 11 bases are a match to TRBD1. CDR3 size: 15 residues. Germline V lookup: CDR1 SGHNT, CDR2 YYREEE (reference sequence). CDR3 sequence reads: CTTGTGGFSTYEQYF. CDR3 nucleotide sequence: TGTACGACCGGGACAGGGGGTTTTTCCACCTACGAGCAGTACTTC.

V usage is TRBV7-9 and J usage is TRBJ2-5; unclear D gene. Trimming took 0 bases from V and 2 from J, leaving 7 bases between them. The CDR3 has 14 amino acids. Per germline, CDR1 SEHNR and CDR2 FQNEAQ (reference sequence). The CDR3, as DNA: TGTGCCAGCAGCTTAGCGGAGATACAAGAGACCCAGTACTTC. Protein: CASSLAEIQETQYF.

The V gene is TRBV6-5, the J gene TRBJ2-7; a possible D gene is TRBD1 (6 bases). The ends were cut back, 6 bases at V and 6 bases at J, with 18 bases in the middle. CDR1 and CDR2 (germline): MNHEY, SVGAGI. This CDR3 comprises 14 residues. CDR3 bases: TGTGCCAGCAGAAAGCAGGGGCCGTCGGGCGAGCAGTACTTC. Its translation: CASRKQGPSGEQYF.

The rearrangement uses TRBV7-9 and TRBJ2-7; D unresolved. From germline, CDR1 is SEHNR and CDR2 FQNEAQ (reference sequence). The CDR3 consists of 15 residues. The V gene lost 2 bases and the J gene lost 1 base, with 12 bases spanning the gap. The CDR3 here is CASSLRAEGSYEQYF. CDR3 nucleotides: TGTGCCAGCAGCTTACGGGCGGAAGGGTCCTACGAGCAGTACTTC.

This chain uses TRBV29-1 with TRBJ2-5; D is possibly TRBD1 (5 bases). Per germline, CDR1 SQVTM and CDR2 ANQGSEA. This CDR3 region has 12 residues. The V end was cut by 4 bases, the J end by 5 bases, with 11 bases between. The CDR3 sequence is CSVGTSEETQYF. The DNA for the CDR3 is TGCAGCGTTGGGACATCGGAGGAGACCCAGTACTTC.

This chain uses TRBV27 with TRBJ2-7; maybe TRBD1 (6 bases). This CDR3 contains 16 residues. Deletions cut 7 bases from V and 3 bases from J, with 22 bases between. Germline CDR1 and CDR2: MNHEY and SMNVEV (reference sequence). The chain's CDR3 is CASTVRPRDTDYEQYF. CDR3 in DNA: TGTGCCAGCACAGTTCGCCCCCGGGACACAGACTACGAGCAGTACTTC.

The CDR3 sequence is CASSTYGARNSPLHF. As DNA, the CDR3 is TGTGCCAGTAGTACGTACGGAGCTAGAAATTCACCCCTCCACTTT. The J gene is TRBJ1-6, the V gene TRBV19; no clear D gene. With 4 bases removed from V and 7 bases from J, the gap between germline ends came to 14 bases. Per the germline V gene, CDR1 is LNHDA and CDR2 is SQIVND (reference sequence). The CDR3 has 15 residues. Drawing the rest from reference TRBV19 and TRBJ1-6, the complete variable domain is DGGITQSPKYLFRKEGQNVTLSCEQNLNHDAMYWYRQDPGQGLRLIYYSQIVNDFQKGDIAEGYSVSREKKESFPLTVTSAQKNPTAFYLCASSTYGARNSPLHFGNGTRLTVT.

The rearrangement joins TRBV5-1 to TRBJ1-1; D may be TRBD1 (5 bases). The V gene lost 1 base and the J gene lost 1 base, with 17 bases spanning the gap. This CDR3 spans 17 amino acids. The germline V gene encodes CDR1 SGHRS and CDR2 YFSETQ. CDR3: CASSLSYYDRQNTEAFF. In DNA form, the CDR3 reads TGCGCCAGCAGCTTGAGTTATTATGACAGACAGAACACTGAAGCTTTCTTT.

CDR3 in amino acids: CASSTRTGSHGYTF. The DNA for the CDR3 is TGTGCCAGCAGCACTCGGACAGGGAGCCATGGCTACACCTTC. J is TRBJ1-2 and V is TRBV7-8, with 8 bases lining up with TRBD1. The length of the CDR3 is 14 residues. The V gene end was trimmed by 5 bases and the J gene end by 6 bases; junction bases not matched to a gene: 8. Germline-derived CDR1 and CDR2 are SGHVS and FQNEAQ.

The sample holds a few counts of this clone. The chain joins TRBV5-6 to TRBJ1-3; D unclear. The V and J ends lost 3 bases and 4 bases respectively, with 5 bases between them. Germline V lookup: CDR1 SGHDT, CDR2 YYEEEE. CDR3 length: 12 residues. CDR3 region: CASSSLGNTIYF. CDR3 DNA sequence: TGTGCCAGCAGCTCTCTGGGAAACACCATATATTTT.

The chain joins TRBV7-9 to TRBJ2-7; D tentatively reads TRBD1 or TRBD2 (5 bases each). The CDR3 runs to 14 residues. Germline V lookup: CDR1 SEHNR, CDR2 FQNEAQ (reference sequence). The V and J ends lost 4 bases and 0 bases respectively, with 10 bases between them. The CDR3 region is CASSSGTYSYEQYF. Here the CDR3 DNA reads TGTGCCAGCAGCTCCGGGACCTACTCCTACGAGCAGTACTTC.

The V and J genes are TRBV5-4 and TRBJ2-5; TRBD1 matches at 8 bases. The CDR3 has 15 amino acids. CDR1 and CDR2 (germline): SGHNT, YYREEE (reference sequence). V shed 3 bases and J 3 bases; nucleotides not matched to a gene: 7. CDR3 region: CASSSSRTGKETQYF. CDR3 nucleotide sequence: TGTGCCAGCAGCTCCTCCAGGACAGGGAAAGAGACCCAGTACTTC.

The chain uses TRBV5-6 and TRBJ2-7, with D possibly TRBD1 on 6 matching bases. Germline lookup yields CDR1 SGHDT and CDR2 YYEEEE. The CDR3 runs 14 residues. V was pared by 6 bases and J by 0 bases, with 13 bases between. CDR3: CASNLRDISYEQYF. CDR3 DNA sequence: TGTGCCAGCAATCTCCGGGACATCTCCTACGAGCAGTACTTC. Full variable domain (outside the CDR3, taken from reference TRBV5-6 and TRBJ2-7): DAGVTQSPTHLIKTRGQQVTLRCSPKSGHDTVSWYQQALGQGPQFIFQYYEEEERQRGNFPDRFSGHQFPNYSSELNVNALLLGDSALYLCASNLRDISYEQYFGPGTRLTVT.

The V call is TRBV9, the J call TRBJ2-2; 9 bases line up with TRBD1. V lost 3 bases and J lost 9; bases outside the gene matches: 6. This CDR3 has 14 residues. Germline loops: CDR1 SGDLS, CDR2 YYNGEE. The CDR3 is CASSAGTGYRELFF. The DNA for the CDR3 is TGTGCCAGCAGCGCCGGGACAGGGTACCGGGAGCTGTTTTTT. The full variable domain, completed using reference TRBV9 and TRBJ2-2, is DSGVTQTPKHLITATGQRVTLRCSPRSGDLSVYWYQQSLDQGLQFLIQYYNGEERAKGNILERFSAQQFPDLHSELNLSSLELGDSALYFCASSAGTGYRELFFGEGSRLTVL.

This clone is a singleton in its sample. The V gene is TRBV19, the J gene TRBJ1-1, with a tentative D call TRBD1 (6 bases). This CDR3 contains 13 residues. The V gene's germline CDR1 is LNHDA and CDR2 SQIVND (reference sequence). Trimming shortened V by 5 bases and J by 4 bases, and 11 bases separated the two germline ends. CDR3 DNA sequence: TGTGCCAGTAGTTGGGGGGCAGCCACTGAAGCTTTCTTT. This translates into CASSWGAATEAFF.

This sequence joins TRBV5-5 and TRBJ2-1; D gene unclear. Germline V gene lookup returns CDR1 SGHKS and CDR2 YYEKEE (reference sequence). Trimming shortened V by 0 bases and J by 1 base, and 8 bases separated the two germline ends. The CDR3 contains 15 residues. The CDR3 reads CASSLVLDSYNEQFF. The CDR3 nucleotides read TGTGCCAGCAGCTTGGTGTTAGATTCCTACAATGAGCAGTTCTTC. Based on the CDR3 plus reference TRBV5-5 and TRBJ2-1, the full variable domain is DAGVTQSPTHLIKTRGQQVTLRCSPISGHKSVSWYQQVLGQGPQFIFQYYEKEERGRGNFPDRFSARQFPNYSSELNVNALLLGDSALYLCASSLVLDSYNEQFFGPGTRLTVL.

The rearrangement links TRBV19 to TRBJ1-4; 10 bases agree with TRBD1. Germline V lookup: CDR1 LNHDA, CDR2 SQIVND (reference sequence). There are 14 residues in the CDR3. V was pared by 3 bases and J by 8 bases, with 3 bases of the junction left unmatched. The CDR3 loop is CASSMGQGYEKLFF. The CDR3 DNA sequence: TGTGCCAGTAGTATGGGACAGGGGTACGAAAAACTGTTTTTT.

The chain carries TRBV30 and TRBJ2-5, with 10 bases matching TRBD2. Trimming at V came to 5 bases and at J to 3 bases, leaving 6 bases not matched to a gene. Germline assignment: CDR1 GTSNPN and CDR2 SVGIG (reference sequence). The length of the CDR3 is 14 residues. This chain's CDR3 is CAWGSSGGKETQYF. CDR3 DNA sequence: TGTGCCTGGGGATCTAGCGGGGGAAAAGAGACCCAGTACTTC.

V gene TRBV27 combines with J gene TRBJ2-5, with 7 bases aligning to TRBD1. V lost 5 bases and J lost 3; bases outside the gene matches: 6. The CDR3 runs to 14 residues. CDR1 MNHEY and CDR2 SMNVEV come from the germline V gene (reference sequence). This chain's CDR3 is CASSRHGTEETQYF. Here the CDR3 DNA reads TGTGCCAGCAGTCGCCACGGGACAGAAGAGACCCAGTACTTC.